This T cell receptor beta chain is drawn from a study of blood T cell repertoires in COVID-19. Overall study context: T cells, B-cell-depleted T cells, or PBMCs supplied cDNA or gDNA.

In the authors' methods: From reference gene primer amplification, estimates of nucleated cell counts were derived. Assay: immunoSEQ multiplex PCR; the TCRdb copy retains only in-frame clones and omits some. V, J and clone size were drawn from that table, and D and trimming were deduced from the DNA. This sample has 150,000 to 200,000 clones, with 75% to 80% found just once. The clonotype comes from a woman in her sixties or seventies with acute or convalescent COVID-19. Sample: peripheral blood.

The CDR3 spells CASSTLLAGGLADTQYF. The CDR3 DNA sequence: TGTGCCAGTAGTACCCTACTAGCGGGGGGTTTGGCAGATACGCAGTATTTT. The chain couples TRBV19 to TRBJ2-3; 12 bases fit TRBD2. The CDR3 extends over 17 amino acids. Germline-derived CDR1 and CDR2 are LNHDA and SQIVND (reference sequence). J gave up 4 bases and V 4 bases, and 9 bases lay outside the gene matches.